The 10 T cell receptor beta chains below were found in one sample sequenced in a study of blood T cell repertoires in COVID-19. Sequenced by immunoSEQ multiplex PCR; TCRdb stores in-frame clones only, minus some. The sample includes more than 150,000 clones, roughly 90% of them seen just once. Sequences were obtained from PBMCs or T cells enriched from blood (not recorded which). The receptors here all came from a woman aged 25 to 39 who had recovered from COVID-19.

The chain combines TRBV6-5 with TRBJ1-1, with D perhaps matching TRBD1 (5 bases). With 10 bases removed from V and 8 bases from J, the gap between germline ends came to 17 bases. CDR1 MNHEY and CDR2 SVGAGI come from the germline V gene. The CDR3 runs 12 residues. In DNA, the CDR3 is TGTGCCACGCGATGGCGGGGGGGAGAAGCTTTCTTT. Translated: CATRWRGGEAFF.

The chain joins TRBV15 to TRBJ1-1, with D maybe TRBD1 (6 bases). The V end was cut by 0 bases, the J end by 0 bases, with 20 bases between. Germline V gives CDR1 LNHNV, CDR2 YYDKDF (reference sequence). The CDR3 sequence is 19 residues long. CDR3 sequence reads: CATSRDPDARQALNTEAFF. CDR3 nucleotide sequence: TGTGCCACCAGCAGAGATCCAGATGCTCGACAGGCCCTGAACACTGAAGCTTTCTTT. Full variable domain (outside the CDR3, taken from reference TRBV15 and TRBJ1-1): DAMVIQNPRYQVTQFGKPVTLSCSQTLNHNVMYWYQQKSSQAPKLLFHYYDKDFNNEADTPDNFQSRRPNTSFCFLDIRSPGLGDTAMYLCATSRDPDARQALNTEAFFGQGTRLTVV.

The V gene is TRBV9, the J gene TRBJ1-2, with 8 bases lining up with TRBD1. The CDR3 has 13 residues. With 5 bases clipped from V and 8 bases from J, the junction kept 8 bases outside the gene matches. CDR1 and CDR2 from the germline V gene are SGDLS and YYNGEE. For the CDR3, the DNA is TGTGCCAGCAGAGGACAGGGAGAGAGCGGCTACACCTTC. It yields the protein CASRGQGESGYTF.

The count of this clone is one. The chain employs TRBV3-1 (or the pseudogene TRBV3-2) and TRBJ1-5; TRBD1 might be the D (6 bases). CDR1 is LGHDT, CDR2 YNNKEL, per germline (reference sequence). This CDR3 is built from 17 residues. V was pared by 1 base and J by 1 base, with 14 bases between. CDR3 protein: CASSQATGSSSNQPQHF. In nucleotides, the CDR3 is TGTGCCAGCAGCCAAGCTACAGGGAGCAGCAGCAATCAGCCCCAGCATTTT.

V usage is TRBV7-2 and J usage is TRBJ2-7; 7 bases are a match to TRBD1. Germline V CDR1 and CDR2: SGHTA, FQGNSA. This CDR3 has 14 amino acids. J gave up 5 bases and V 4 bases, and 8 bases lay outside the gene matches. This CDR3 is CASSSPDRADEQYF. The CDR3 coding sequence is TGTGCCAGCAGCTCGCCCGACAGGGCCGACGAGCAGTACTTC.

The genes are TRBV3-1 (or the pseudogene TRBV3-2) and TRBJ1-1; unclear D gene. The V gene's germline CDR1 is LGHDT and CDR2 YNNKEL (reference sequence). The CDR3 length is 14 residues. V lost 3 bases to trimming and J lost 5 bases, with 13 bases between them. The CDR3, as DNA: TGTGCCAGCAGCCACGGAGGGATACGGACTGAAGCTTTCTTT. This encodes CASSHGGIRTEAFF.

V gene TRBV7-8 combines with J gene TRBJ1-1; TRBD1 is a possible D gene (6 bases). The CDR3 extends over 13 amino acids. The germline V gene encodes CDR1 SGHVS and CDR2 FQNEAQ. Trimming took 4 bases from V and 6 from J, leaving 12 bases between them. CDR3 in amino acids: CASSSQQGAEAFF. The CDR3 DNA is TGTGCCAGCAGCTCCCAACAGGGCGCTGAAGCTTTCTTT. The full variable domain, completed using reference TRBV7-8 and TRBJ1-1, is GAGVSQSPRYKVAKRGQDVALRCDPISGHVSLFWYQQALGQGPEFLTYFQNEAQLDKSGLPSDRFFAERPEGSVSTLKIQRTQQEDSAVYLCASSSQQGAEAFFGQGTRLTVV.

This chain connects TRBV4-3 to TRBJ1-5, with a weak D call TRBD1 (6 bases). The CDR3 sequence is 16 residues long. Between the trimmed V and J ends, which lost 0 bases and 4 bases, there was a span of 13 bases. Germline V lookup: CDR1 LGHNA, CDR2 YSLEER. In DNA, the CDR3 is TGCGCCAGCAGCCAAGAATGGAGACAGGTAAATCAGCCCCAGCATTTT. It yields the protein CASSQEWRQVNQPQHF.

CDR3 coding DNA: TGTGCCAGCAGTTTAAGTAACAACTACACCTTC. Amino acids: CASSLSNNYTF. The chain recombines TRBV12-3 or TRBV12-4 with TRBJ1-2; no reliable D call. CDR3 size: 11 residues. The V end was cut by 2 bases, the J end by 10 bases, with 8 bases between.

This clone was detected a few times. The CDR3 nucleotides read TGTGCCAGCATGTCTTACAGGTCCTATAATTCACCCCTCCACTTT. Its translation is CASMSYRSYNSPLHF. V and J are TRBV27 and TRBJ1-6; tentatively, D is TRBD1 (5 bases). V was pared by 7 bases and J by 1 base, with 11 bases between. The length of the CDR3 is 15 residues. Germline-derived CDR1 and CDR2 are MNHEY and SMNVEV (reference sequence).